The 30 T cell receptor beta chains below come from one sample, sequenced in a study of blood T cell repertoires in COVID-19. Sequencing was performed with immunoSEQ multiplex PCR; in TCRdb, only in-frame clones are kept and a portion is missing. Among roughly 110,000 clones listed, around 83% were seen once. Sequencing was performed on peripheral blood. All receptors come from a man aged 65 to 85 with acute or convalescent COVID-19.

This clone was found once. This chain connects TRBV5-1 to TRBJ2-7; 9 nucleotides agree with TRBD1. Germline V gives CDR1 SGHRS, CDR2 YFSETQ. The CDR3 is made up of 14 amino acids. Trimming removed 3 bases from V and 3 bases from J; junction bases left unmatched: 4. CDR3 in amino acids: CASSSGTGYYEQYF. CDR3 bases: TGCGCCAGCAGCTCCGGGACAGGGTACTACGAGCAGTACTTC.

Written as DNA, the CDR3 is TGTGCCACCAGCAGAGTCCAGGGGCAAGAGACCCAGTACTTC. It translates to CATSRVQGQETQYF. The chain links TRBV15 to TRBJ2-5, with a tentative D call TRBD1 (6 bases). The CDR3 loop spans 14 amino acids. The germline CDR1 and CDR2 sequences are LNHNV and YYDKDF (reference sequence). V was clipped by 1 base and J by 2 bases, with 8 bases between them.

This chain joins TRBV24-1 and TRBJ1-1; D is ambiguous. CDR1 and CDR2 (germline): KGHDR, SFDVKD. There are 14 residues in the CDR3. The V end lost 5 bases, the J end lost 4 bases, and 13 bases lay between the germline ends. This CDR3 is CATSAHGDGTEAFF. Written as DNA, the CDR3 is TGTGCCACCAGTGCGCATGGAGATGGCACTGAAGCTTTCTTT.

The chain uses TRBV5-1 and TRBJ1-4; D remains ambiguous. CDR3 size: 15 residues. CDR1 is SGHRS, CDR2 YFSETQ, per germline. V lost 3 bases, J lost 0 bases, and 9 bases lay in between. CDR3 protein: CASSSAGATNEKLFF. The CDR3, as DNA: TGCGCCAGCAGCTCCGCCGGAGCAACTAATGAAAAACTGTTTTTT. Based on the CDR3 plus reference TRBV5-1 and TRBJ1-4, the full variable domain is KAGVTQTPRYLIKTRGQQVTLSCSPISGHRSVSWYQQTPGQGLQFLFEYFSETQRNKGNFPGRFSGRQFSNSRSEMNVSTLELGDSALYLCASSSAGATNEKLFFGSGTQLSVL.

The chain combines TRBV18 with TRBJ2-7; 7 nucleotides align to TRBD1. The CDR3 is 15 residues long. V lost 4 bases, J lost 4 bases, and 10 bases stayed unmatched. CDR1 is KGHSH, CDR2 LQKENI, per germline. The CDR3 spells CASSQGQTVGYEQYF. In DNA, the CDR3 is TGTGCCAGCTCACAGGGACAGACAGTGGGGTACGAGCAGTACTTC.

The rearrangement joins TRBV3-1 (or the pseudogene TRBV3-2) to TRBJ1-1; D not resolved. The CDR3 totals 14 residues. Germline V gives CDR1 LGHDT, CDR2 YNNKEL (reference sequence). V was clipped by 4 bases and J by 0 bases, with 9 bases between them. CDR3 nucleotide sequence: TGTGCCAGCAGCCCCGGGAGACTGAACACTGAAGCTTTCTTT. This translates into CASSPGRLNTEAFF.

This clone was detected only a few times. The chain combines TRBV2 with TRBJ1-5; TRBD1 agrees at 8 bases. The junction had 5 bases not matched to a gene; V was cut back by 6 bases and J by 4 bases. In germline, CDR1 is SNHLY, CDR2 FYNNEI. This CDR3 region has 14 residues. For the CDR3, the DNA is TGTGCCAGCAGCATAGACAGGGGAAATCAGCCCCAGCATTTT. Translated, it gives CASSIDRGNQPQHF.

The chain couples TRBV28 to TRBJ1-5; 8 nucleotides align to TRBD1. Germline-derived CDR1 and CDR2 are MDHEN and SYDVKM. This CDR3 spans 15 amino acids. After removal of 10 bases from V and 6 bases from J, the junction contained 14 bases not matched to a gene. The CDR3 region is CATYGGRGPGQPQHF. For the CDR3, the DNA is TGTGCCACATACGGGGGCAGGGGGCCTGGTCAGCCCCAGCATTTT.

The chain employs TRBV28 and TRBJ1-5, with 12 bases identical to TRBD1. Trimming took 2 bases from V and 7 from J; bases not matched to a gene: 9. Germline V lookup: CDR1 MDHEN, CDR2 SYDVKM. The CDR3 has 17 residues. DNA for the CDR3: TGTGCCAGCAGTTTAGGGGGGACAGGGGGCTTTTGGCAGCCCCAGCATTTT. As protein: CASSLGGTGGFWQPQHF. The full variable domain, in which reference TRBV28 and TRBJ1-5 provide the parts outside the CDR3, is DVKVTQSSRYLVKRTGEKVFLECVQDMDHENMFWYRQDPGLGLRLIYFSYDVKMKEKGDIPEGYSVSREKKERFSLILESASTNQTSMYLCASSLGGTGGFWQPQHFGDGTRLSIL.

The chain recombines TRBV6-6 with TRBJ2-3; D unclear. The CDR3 is made up of 13 amino acids. Per the germline V gene, CDR1 is MNHNY and CDR2 is SVGAGI (reference sequence). V was shortened by 2 bases and J by 4 bases, with 7 bases between the two germline ends. DNA for the CDR3: TGTGCCAGCAGTTACGTCCCCGCAGATACGCAGTATTTT. Translating gives CASSYVPADTQYF.

The V gene is TRBV5-1, the J gene TRBJ2-2; D is perhaps TRBD1 (5 bases). Trimming shortened V by 2 bases and J by 0 bases, and 8 bases separated the two germline ends. The CDR3 runs to 15 residues. Germline V gives CDR1 SGHRS, CDR2 YFSETQ. CDR3 protein: CASSFRQTNTGELFF. The DNA of the CDR3 is TGCGCCAGCAGCTTCCGACAGACGAACACCGGGGAGCTGTTTTTT.

The chain couples TRBV10-3 to TRBJ2-7; 11 nucleotides agree with TRBD2. Germline V gene sequence: CDR1 ENHRY, CDR2 SYGVKD. This CDR3 comprises 15 residues. The trim removed 1 base at V and 2 bases at J, leaving 1 base unmatched. CDR3 in amino acids: CAISELAGGAYEQYF. In DNA form, the CDR3 reads TGTGCCATCAGTGAGTTAGCGGGGGGGGCCTACGAGCAGTACTTC.

V gene TRBV3-1 (or the pseudogene TRBV3-2) combines with J gene TRBJ2-7; the D is unclear. Germline CDR1 reads LGHDT; CDR2 reads YNNKEL (reference sequence). V was trimmed by 0 bases and J by 6 bases, leaving 9 bases between them. This CDR3 comprises 13 residues. CDR3 residues: CASSQDASSEQYF. For the CDR3, the DNA is TGTGCCAGCAGCCAAGATGCTAGTAGCGAGCAGTACTTC.

The gene calls are TRBV18 and TRBJ1-2; 9 bases align to TRBD1. Looked up from germline, CDR1 is KGHSH and CDR2 is LQKENI. V trimming: 3 bases; J trimming: 3 bases; junction bases outside the gene matches: 11. This CDR3 has 17 residues. CDR3 amino acids: CASSPFFPGQGHYGYTF. The DNA of the CDR3 is TGTGCCAGCTCACCCTTTTTCCCGGGACAGGGACACTATGGCTACACCTTC.

This clone showed up many times. V and J are TRBV19 and TRBJ2-5; TRBD1 might be the D (6 bases). The CDR3 has 14 amino acids. With 5 bases removed from V and 5 bases from J, the gap between germline ends came to 15 bases. The germline V gene encodes CDR1 LNHDA and CDR2 SQIVND (reference sequence). CDR3 in amino acids: CASSVKQGGETQYF. In DNA form, the CDR3 reads TGTGCCAGTAGTGTCAAACAGGGTGGGGAGACCCAGTACTTC.

V usage is TRBV6-1 and J usage is TRBJ1-5, with 9 bases lining up with TRBD1. This CDR3 spans 17 amino acids. Trimming cost V 4 bases and J 7 bases; bases outside gene matches: 14. Germline V CDR1 and CDR2: MNHNS, SASEGT. CDR3 coding DNA: TGTGCCAGCAGTGCCCTAGGGACAGGGCGGGTAAGACAGCCCCAGCATTTT. Translation gives CASSALGTGRVRQPQHF.

The rearrangement joins TRBV7-3 to TRBJ2-7; a possible D gene is TRBD1 (5 bases). V lost 2 bases to trimming and J lost 7 bases, with 12 bases between them. This CDR3 has 13 amino acids. Germline CDR1 and CDR2: SGHTA and FQGTGA. The CDR3 nucleotides are TGTGCCAGCAGCTTATCGGTTCGGACAGAGCAGTACTTC. It encodes CASSLSVRTEQYF.

V usage is TRBV30 and J usage is TRBJ1-1, with D perhaps TRBD1 (6 bases). The germline V gene has CDR1 GTSNPN and CDR2 SVGIG (reference sequence). V was pared by 3 bases and J by 0 bases, with 11 bases between. The CDR3 runs 14 residues. Here the CDR3 DNA reads TGTGCCTGGAGCCGACAGGACCTGAACACTGAAGCTTTCTTT. Translating it yields CAWSRQDLNTEAFF.

The V call is TRBV25-1, the J call TRBJ1-2, with D hard to call. Germline values: CDR1 MGHDK, CDR2 SYGVNS. The ends were cut back, 1 base at V and 8 bases at J, with 2 bases in the middle. This CDR3 spans 10 amino acids. The CDR3 DNA reads TGTGCCAGCAGTGAATCGGGCTACACCTTC. Its protein product is CASSESGYTF.

The CDR3 nucleotides are TGCAGCGTTGGTGAGGGCTTAGGAAACACCATATATTTT. Residues: CSVGEGLGNTIYF. V usage is TRBV29-1 and J usage is TRBJ1-3; D is unclear. The V gene's germline CDR1 is SQVTM and CDR2 ANQGSEA. The CDR3 runs to 13 residues. V was pared by 4 bases and J by 4 bases, with 11 bases between.

V usage is TRBV5-1 and J usage is TRBJ1-1, with TRBD1 matching 7 bases. The CDR3 has 15 amino acids. CDR1 is SGHRS and CDR2 is YFSETQ in the germline V gene. Trimming at V came to 4 bases and at J to 1 base, leaving 7 bases not matched to a gene. The DNA for the CDR3 is TGCGCCAGCAGCCCCCTTACAGGGGAGAACACTGAAGCTTTCTTT. Translation: CASSPLTGENTEAFF.

The J gene is TRBJ1-2, the V gene TRBV2; 9 bases map to TRBD1. The CDR3 extends over 13 amino acids. The germline V gene encodes CDR1 SNHLY and CDR2 FYNNEI. Germline trimming cut 4 bases from V and 4 bases from J; bases unmatched to any gene: 1. This CDR3 reads CASSGDRAYGYTF. The CDR3 bases are TGTGCCAGCAGTGGGGACAGGGCCTATGGCTACACCTTC.

This chain's CDR3 is CASSLLNRMNTGELFF. In DNA form, the CDR3 reads TGCGCCAGCAGCTTGCTTAACAGGATGAACACCGGGGAGCTGTTTTTT. The V gene is TRBV5-1, the J gene TRBJ2-2, with TRBD1 as a possible D gene (5 bases). The CDR3 has 16 residues. Germline V gene lookup returns CDR1 SGHRS and CDR2 YFSETQ. V lost 1 base, J lost 1 base, and 11 bases lay in between. Together with reference TRBV5-1 and TRBJ2-2, the CDR3 gives the full variable domain: KAGVTQTPRYLIKTRGQQVTLSCSPISGHRSVSWYQQTPGQGLQFLFEYFSETQRNKGNFPGRFSGRQFSNSRSEMNVSTLELGDSALYLCASSLLNRMNTGELFFGEGSRLTVL.

This clone has just a few counts. The rearrangement uses TRBV6-6 and TRBJ1-6, with D unresolved. The CDR3 is 14 amino acids. Germline V lookup: CDR1 MNHNY, CDR2 SVGAGI (reference sequence). Trimming removed 6 bases from V and 11 bases from J, with 17 bases in between. CDR3 DNA: TGTGCCAGCAGGCTACGTGAACAGACCACACCCCTCCACTTT. Its translation: CASRLREQTTPLHF.

CDR3 nucleotide sequence: TGTGCCAGCTCACCACTGGACAGGGGCGGCACAGATACGCAGTATTTT. Its protein product is CASSPLDRGGTDTQYF. The chain employs TRBV18 and TRBJ2-3; 9 bases map to TRBD1. Germline CDR1 and CDR2: KGHSH and LQKENI. This CDR3 is 16 amino acids long. V lost 1 base, J lost 1 base, and 3 bases stayed unmatched.

This clone was observed a single time. The chain combines TRBV19 with TRBJ2-3; TRBD1 agrees at 7 bases. CDR3 size: 17 residues. With 5 bases clipped from V and 1 base from J, the junction kept 12 bases outside the gene matches. Germline V gene sequence: CDR1 LNHDA, CDR2 SQIVND (reference sequence). CDR3 nucleotides: TGTGCCAGTAGTCCCCGCCGACAGGGTGGGCGCACAGATACGCAGTATTTT. It is translated as CASSPRRQGGRTDTQYF.

V usage is TRBV19 and J usage is TRBJ1-5; D not certain. Germline loops: CDR1 LNHDA, CDR2 SQIVND (reference sequence). V lost 9 bases and J 10 bases, leaving 28 bases between the germline ends. This CDR3 spans 16 amino acids. In DNA form, the CDR3 reads TGTGCCAGCACTAACCTTCGTGGAAGCGCACGAGAACCCCAGCATTTT. This encodes CASTNLRGSAREPQHF.

As concerns this clone: The same CDR3 is also encoded by other DNA sequences in this sample. The chain links TRBV28 to TRBJ1-1; unclear D gene. Trimming left V 6 bases short and J 0 bases short, with 5 bases between. CDR3 length: 12 amino acids. Germline V gives CDR1 MDHEN, CDR2 SYDVKM. The CDR3 coding sequence is TGTGCCAGCAGCCTTTTGAACACTGAAGCTTTCTTT. It yields the protein CASSLLNTEAFF.

The chain is built from TRBV7-9 and TRBJ2-1, with no clear D. From germline, CDR1 is SEHNR and CDR2 FQNEAQ (reference sequence). The CDR3 length is 15 residues. Trimming pared 2 bases from V and 2 bases from J, leaving 10 bases between. For the CDR3, the DNA is TGTGCCAGCAGCTTAAGAGGTATTGCCTACAATGAGCAGTTCTTC. Its translation is CASSLRGIAYNEQFF.

The chain is built from TRBV5-4 and TRBJ2-3, with 7 bases identical to TRBD1. Trimming took 4 bases from V and 0 from J; bases not matched to a gene: 5. The CDR3 extends over 15 amino acids. Germline assignment: CDR1 SGHNT and CDR2 YYREEE (reference sequence). The CDR3 reads CASSTRDSSTDTQYF. The CDR3 nucleotides are TGTGCCAGCAGCACCAGGGACAGCAGCACAGATACGCAGTATTTT.